One and the same sample provided the 14 T cell receptor beta chains below, sequenced in a study of PD-1 blockade in classical Hodgkin lymphoma. Specified time point: cycle 4 day 1 (C4D1), after less than 7 weeks of nivolumab. There was relapse after autologous stem cell transplantation in every patient, and there was variation in brentuximab vedotin exposure. Researchers report purifying CD4+ T cells from thawed PBMCs by magnetic negative selection. Only in-frame clones appear in the TCRdb table, and some are missing; sequencing was by immunoSEQ multiplex PCR. The sample contains more than 25,000 clones, around 80% of which appear only once. This specimen was CD4+ T cells from blood, taken before the fourth cycle of nivolumab. All receptors come from a human donor with classical Hodgkin lymphoma.

V usage is TRBV5-1 and J usage is TRBJ1-1; TRBD1 aligns across 7 bases. The CDR3 is made up of 15 amino acids. Germline V gene sequence: CDR1 SGHRS, CDR2 YFSETQ. V was pared by 0 bases and J by 4 bases, with 6 bases of the junction left unmatched. The CDR3 loop is CASSLGRQGPTEAFF. In nucleotides, the CDR3 is TGCGCCAGCAGCTTGGGACGACAGGGTCCCACTGAAGCTTTCTTT. Looking up the rest from reference TRBV5-1 and TRBJ1-1 gives the full variable domain: KAGVTQTPRYLIKTRGQQVTLSCSPISGHRSVSWYQQTPGQGLQFLFEYFSETQRNKGNFPGRFSGRQFSNSRSEMNVSTLELGDSALYLCASSLGRQGPTEAFFGQGTRLTVV.

The rearrangement joins TRBV6-6 to TRBJ1-2; weak D call: TRBD1 (6 bases). Germline-derived CDR1 and CDR2 are MNHNY and SVGAGI (reference sequence). The V end was cut by 5 bases, the J end by 1 base, with 14 bases between. The CDR3 is 15 amino acids. CDR3 in DNA: TGTGCCAGCAGTGGATCAGGGGTCGGTAACTATGGCTACACCTTC. It specifies CASSGSGVGNYGYTF.

The chain is built from TRBV7-9 and TRBJ1-4; TRBD1 aligns across 7 bases. Trimming at V came to 7 bases and at J to 0 bases, leaving 11 bases not matched to a gene. The CDR3 sequence is 17 residues long. Germline V gene data show CDR1 as SEHNR and CDR2 as FQNEAQ (reference sequence). DNA for the CDR3: TGTGCCAGCACAAAGACAGGGACTGTTGCAACTAATGAAAAACTGTTTTTT. Translated: CASTKTGTVATNEKLFF.

The V and J genes are TRBV5-1 and TRBJ2-2; maybe TRBD1 (5 bases). CDR3 length: 16 amino acids. V gave up 4 bases and J gave up 4 bases, with 17 bases separating them. Germline V CDR1 and CDR2: SGHRS, YFSETQ. The CDR3 nucleotides read TGCGCCAGCAGCCGAACTGGTCAGGGTGGCACCGGGGAGCTGTTTTTT. This encodes CASSRTGQGGTGELFF.

V and J are TRBV20-1 and TRBJ1-2; D unresolved. Germline-derived CDR1 and CDR2 are DFQATT and SNEGSKA (reference sequence). The germline V and J ends were trimmed by 6 bases and 2 bases, with 7 bases remaining between them. This CDR3 is 11 amino acids long. The CDR3 loop reads CSAPANYGYTF. In DNA form, the CDR3 reads TGCAGTGCCCCCGCCAACTATGGCTACACCTTC.

The chain combines TRBV19 with TRBJ1-6; 9 bases fit TRBD1. Trimming at V came to 8 bases and at J to 8 bases, leaving 7 bases not matched to a gene. Per germline, CDR1 LNHDA and CDR2 SQIVND (reference sequence). The CDR3 has 14 amino acids. CDR3 in amino acids: CASQTGGRDSPLHF. The CDR3 DNA follows: TGTGCCAGTCAGACAGGGGGAAGGGATTCACCCCTCCACTTT.

The chain uses TRBV6-5 and TRBJ1-2, with 7 bases aligning to TRBD1. V shed 2 bases and J 4 bases; nucleotides not matched to a gene: 4. Looked up from germline, CDR1 is MNHEY and CDR2 is SVGAGI. CDR3 length equals 14 residues. In nucleotides, the CDR3 is TGTGCCAGCAGTTACACCTCAGGGGGCTATGGCTACACCTTC. This encodes CASSYTSGGYGYTF.

This rearrangement joins TRBV6-5 to TRBJ1-4, with TRBD1 matching over 10 bases. Germline V lookup: CDR1 MNHEY, CDR2 SVGAGI. This CDR3 comprises 15 residues. Losses at the gene ends were 4 bases for V and 6 bases for J; bases not matched to a gene: 5. The CDR3 DNA reads as TGTGCCAGCAGTTCTCCGGACAGGGGGGATGAAAAACTGTTTTTT. Translation gives CASSSPDRGDEKLFF.

The rearrangement uses TRBV7-9 and TRBJ1-2; 7 bases fit TRBD1. Germline assignment: CDR1 SEHNR and CDR2 FQNEAQ (reference sequence). The length of the CDR3 is 13 residues. V was clipped by 3 bases and J by 8 bases; unmatched bases: 6. In nucleotides, the CDR3 is TGTGCCAGCAGCTTGCAGGGGGTTGGCGGCTACACCTTC. It codes for CASSLQGVGGYTF.

The J gene is TRBJ1-2, the V gene TRBV28; D is unclear. Germline assignment: CDR1 MDHEN and CDR2 SYDVKM. CDR3 length: 12 residues. Between the trimmed V and J ends, which lost 5 bases and 7 bases, there was a span of 11 bases. The CDR3 region has the DNA TGTGCCAGCAGTACAGTCAATCGTGGCTACACCTTC. Its translation: CASSTVNRGYTF.

The rearrangement joins TRBV6-6 to TRBJ1-4; 8 positions agree with TRBD1. The junction had 9 bases not matched to a gene; V was cut back by 6 bases and J by 3 bases. The CDR3 runs to 16 residues. The germline V gene has CDR1 MNHNY and CDR2 SVGAGI (reference sequence). The CDR3 spells CASSPRGLEANEKLFF. CDR3 nucleotide sequence: TGTGCCAGCAGCCCCAGGGGGCTCGAGGCTAATGAAAAACTGTTTTTT.

The V gene is TRBV5-1, the J gene TRBJ2-5; D gene uncertain. V shed 0 bases and J shed 5 bases, with 8 bases lying between them. Looked up from germline, CDR1 is SGHRS and CDR2 is YFSETQ. The CDR3 length is 13 residues. CDR3 protein: CASSLATPETQYF. The CDR3, as DNA: TGCGCCAGCAGCTTGGCAACCCCGGAGACCCAGTACTTC.

This chain connects TRBV6-6 to TRBJ2-2, with D perhaps assigned TRBD1 or TRBD2 (7 bases each). The CDR3 is made up of 16 amino acids. V lost 5 bases to trimming and J lost 4 bases, with 17 bases between them. The germline gives CDR1 MNHNY, CDR2 SVGAGI (reference sequence). CDR3 nucleotides: TGTGCCAGCAGTCCTCTGGGCAGGGGGGGCACCGGGGAGCTGTTTTTT. Its translation is CASSPLGRGGTGELFF.

V gene TRBV5-1 combines with J gene TRBJ2-1, with 10 bases identical to TRBD1. J was trimmed by 7 bases and V by 4 bases; bases with no gene match: 5. The CDR3 spans 14 residues. Germline assignment: CDR1 SGHRS and CDR2 YFSETQ. The CDR3 region is CASSRDRGVNEQFF. The DNA for the CDR3 is TGCGCCAGCAGCCGGGACAGGGGTGTGAATGAGCAGTTCTTC. Based on the CDR3 plus reference TRBV5-1 and TRBJ2-1, the full variable domain is KAGVTQTPRYLIKTRGQQVTLSCSPISGHRSVSWYQQTPGQGLQFLFEYFSETQRNKGNFPGRFSGRQFSNSRSEMNVSTLELGDSALYLCASSRDRGVNEQFFGPGTRLTVL.